A single sample gave rise to the 30 T cell receptor beta chains below, sequenced in a study of T cells in Graves' hyperthyroidism and ophthalmopathy. RNA transcripts gave rise to amplified TCR beta CDR3 regions. HTBI primers were employed in a first-round RT-PCR of the TCR CDR3. MiXCR, run by TCRdb on the multiplex PCR reads, gives a single entry per CDR3 protein. The sample contains under 65,000 distinct CDR3 sequences, roughly 50% of which appear only once. Source material: blood. These receptors all come from a woman aged 55-70 years with Graves' ophthalmopathy.

This clonotype was counted at least ten times. The rearrangement joins TRBV12-3 or TRBV12-4 to TRBJ2-1; TRBD2 matches at 8 bases. The CDR3 sequence is 16 residues long. V lost 4 bases to trimming and J lost 6 bases; unmatched junction nucleotides: 11. CDR3 DNA: TGTGCCAGCAGTTCCGAGCGGGAGCTGCTAGGCAATGAGCAGTTCTTC. As protein: CASSSERELLGNEQFF.

The CDR3 DNA is TGTGCCAGCAGTTTTGGGAATGGCTACACCTTC. It translates to CASSFGNGYTF. This sequence joins TRBV12-3 or TRBV12-4 and TRBJ1-2; D uncertain. The CDR3 consists of 11 residues. Trimming removed 3 bases at V and 6 bases at J, with 5 bases between.

This chain joins TRBV4-2 and TRBJ2-2; no definite D call. Germline assignment: CDR1 LGHNA and CDR2 YNFKEQ. V lost 6 bases and J lost 10, with 0 bases in between. This CDR3 is built from 8 residues. CDR3 sequence (DNA): TGTGCCAGCAGGGAGCTGTTTTTT. Protein product: CASRELFF.

V usage is TRBV20-1 and J usage is TRBJ2-1; 8 positions match TRBD1. Germline assignment: CDR1 DFQATT and CDR2 SNEGSKA (reference sequence). The CDR3 covers 15 residues. V lost 6 bases, J lost 3 bases, and 10 bases stayed unmatched. In nucleotides, the CDR3 is TGCAGTGCAAACGACCCGGGACAGGACTACAATGAGCAGTTCTTC. It encodes CSANDPGQDYNEQFF.

The chain uses TRBV20-1 and TRBJ2-7, with TRBD1 matching 7 bases. Germline V gene data show CDR1 as DFQATT and CDR2 as SNEGSKA (reference sequence). Trimming cost V 6 bases and J 3 bases; bases outside gene matches: 8. The length of the CDR3 is 13 residues. CDR3 nucleotides: TGCAGTGCAAACCGGGACAGCAACTACGAGCAGTACTTC. Translated: CSANRDSNYEQYF.

The chain employs TRBV20-1 and TRBJ1-6; TRBD1 agrees at 7 bases. The trim removed 3 bases at V and 4 bases at J, leaving 6 bases unmatched. This CDR3 region has 15 residues. Germline CDR1 reads DFQATT; CDR2 reads SNEGSKA (reference sequence). The CDR3 here is CSARGTEAYNSPLHF. As DNA, the CDR3 is TGCAGTGCTAGGGGGACAGAAGCGTATAATTCACCCCTCCACTTT.

CDR3 region: CAITQESDTGELFF. In nucleotides, the CDR3 is TGTGCCATCACACAGGAATCGGACACCGGGGAGCTGTTTTTT. The V gene is TRBV10-3, the J gene TRBJ2-2; D perhaps matches TRBD1 (5 bases). The CDR3 contains 14 residues. Trimming took 7 bases from V and 3 from J, leaving 12 bases between them. Germline-derived CDR1 and CDR2 are ENHRY and SYGVKD.

This clonotype occurred many times. This may come from a read error, since a much larger clone is one base off. The chain recombines TRBV6-1 with TRBJ2-7, with D unclear. CDR3 size: 13 residues. Germline lookup yields CDR1 MNHNS and CDR2 SASEGT. V lost 0 bases to trimming and J lost 2 bases, with 5 bases between them. In DNA form, the CDR3 reads TGTGCCAGCAGTGAAGCGACCGCCTACGAGCAGTACTTC. Protein: CASSEATAYEQYF.

The table lists this clonotype with many counts. The chain carries TRBV6-2 or TRBV6-3 and TRBJ2-5; D is uncertain. The V end lost 3 bases, the J end lost 5 bases, and 13 bases lay between the germline ends. This CDR3 contains 14 residues. Germline V gives CDR1 MNHEY, CDR2 SVGEGT. In DNA, the CDR3 is TGTGCCAGCAGTTATGTGGGTGGATGGGAGACCCAGTACTTC. This encodes CASSYVGGWETQYF.

The chain carries TRBV20-1 and TRBJ2-2; perhaps TRBD1 as D (7 bases). V gave up 2 bases and J gave up 7 bases, with 14 bases separating them. Germline loops: CDR1 DFQATT, CDR2 SNEGSKA (reference sequence). This CDR3 has 14 amino acids. This chain's CDR3 is CSARQGGPGGELFF. DNA of the CDR3: TGCAGTGCTAGACAGGGGGGCCCGGGCGGGGAGCTGTTTTTT.

The chain employs TRBV25-1 and TRBJ2-3; 8 bases match TRBD1. Trimming took 5 bases from V and 2 from J; bases not matched to a gene: 12. Germline lookup yields CDR1 MGHDK and CDR2 SYGVNS. There are 17 residues in the CDR3. CDR3 bases: TGTGCCAGCAGTTTTGAGCAGATGACAGGGGTCACAGATACGCAGTATTTT. Protein: CASSFEQMTGVTDTQYF.

This clonotype has ten or more counts. One base away lies a much larger clone, so this may be a sequencing read error. The chain joins TRBV20-1 to TRBJ2-5, with 8 bases aligning to TRBD1. Germline V gene data show CDR1 as DFQATT and CDR2 as SNEGSKA (reference sequence). The CDR3 runs 12 residues. CDR3 coding DNA: TGCAGTGCTACACAGGGGGTAGAGACCCGGTACTTC. This translates into CSATQGVETRYF.

The J gene is TRBJ1-6, the V gene TRBV20-1; 7 bases line up with TRBD1. This CDR3 region has 14 residues. In germline, CDR1 is DFQATT, CDR2 SNEGSKA (reference sequence). The DNA for the CDR3 is TGCAGCGCCATAAGGGACAGCAATAATTCACCCCTCCACTTT. This codes for CSAIRDSNNSPLHF.

A note on this clonotype: Germline is not matched at one junction end, which may reflect a read error. The V and J genes are TRBV19 and TRBJ1-5; perhaps TRBD1 as D (6 bases). CDR3 length: 16 amino acids. In germline, CDR1 is LNHDA, CDR2 SQIVND (reference sequence). The CDR3 spells CASSIGPGESDQPQHF. The CDR3 region has the DNA TGTGCCAGTAGTATAGGTCCAGGGGAATCTGATCAGCCCCAGCACTTT.

This clonotype came up once. The CDR3 here is CASSVGMRGVTEAFF. The CDR3 nucleotides are TGTGCCAGCAGTGTGGGAATGAGGGGAGTCACTGAAGCTTTCTTT. The gene calls are TRBV6-1 and TRBJ1-1; perhaps TRBD1 as D (5 bases). The CDR3 has 15 amino acids. The V gene lost 4 bases and the J gene lost 4 bases, with 16 bases spanning the gap. CDR1 and CDR2 (germline): MNHNS, SASEGT.

The V gene is TRBV4-2, the J gene TRBJ1-1; TRBD1 agrees at 12 bases. The germline V gene has CDR1 LGHNA and CDR2 YNFKEQ. Trimming at V came to 0 bases and at J to 4 bases, leaving 3 bases not matched to a gene. The CDR3 contains 16 residues. The CDR3 bases are TGTGCCAGCAGCCAAGACCGGGACAGGGGGCTCACTGAAGCTTTCTTT. Translating it yields CASSQDRDRGLTEAFF.

This clonotype was picked up many times. This chain links TRBV6-1 with TRBJ2-2; D is perhaps TRBD1 or TRBD2 (5 bases each). The CDR3 has 14 amino acids. Per the germline V gene, CDR1 is MNHNS and CDR2 is SASEGT. The V gene lost 7 bases and the J gene lost 5 bases, with 14 bases spanning the gap. The CDR3 sequence: CASKRGEKTGELFF. The CDR3 DNA reads TGTGCCAGCAAAAGGGGAGAAAAAACCGGGGAGCTGTTTTTT.

This clonotype was detected many times. The V and J genes are TRBV6-5 and TRBJ2-3; 9 bases are a match to TRBD2. CDR3 length: 15 amino acids. Looked up from germline, CDR1 is MNHEY and CDR2 is SVGAGI. V gave up 2 bases and J gave up 7 bases; unmatched junction bases: 7. The CDR3 nucleotides read TGTGCCAGCAGTTACAGGGCGGGGGGGGTAAATACGCAGTATTTT. Protein sequence: CASSYRAGGVNTQYF.

This clonotype came up many times. The chain carries TRBV29-1 and TRBJ2-3; 7 nucleotides align to TRBD2. Germline V gene data show CDR1 as SQVTM and CDR2 as ANQGSEA. J gave up 2 bases and V 3 bases, and 5 bases lay outside the gene matches. CDR3 length equals 14 residues. The CDR3 reads CSVDRAGTTDTQYF. CDR3 DNA sequence: TGCAGCGTTGATAGAGCGGGGACCACAGATACGCAGTATTTT.

This clonotype was counted at least ten times. This chain uses TRBV4-3 with TRBJ1-1; unclear D gene. The CDR3 contains 18 residues. The germline CDR1 and CDR2 sequences are LGHNA and YSLEER. V was clipped by 3 bases and J by 1 base, with 21 bases between them. The CDR3 coding sequence is TGCGCCAGCAGCCAGTATTGGCCCCAGGATCCCCCGAACACTGAAGCTTTCTTT. Its protein is CASSQYWPQDPPNTEAFF.

V gene TRBV12-3 or TRBV12-4 combines with J gene TRBJ2-2; perhaps D is TRBD1 or TRBD2 (5 bases each). This CDR3 contains 13 residues. V shed 5 bases and J shed 11 bases, with 15 bases lying between them. CDR3 bases: TGTGCCAGCAGTGTGGGACGGTTCAATGAGCTGTTTTTT. Amino acid sequence: CASSVGRFNELFF.

This clonotype was picked up many times. V usage is TRBV5-1 and J usage is TRBJ1-1, with 7 bases fitting TRBD1. Trimming took 2 bases from V and 0 from J; bases not matched to a gene: 4. This CDR3 has 15 residues. Looked up from germline, CDR1 is SGHRS and CDR2 is YFSETQ. The CDR3 DNA reads as TGCGCCAGCAGCTTAAAACAGGGGATGAACACTGAAGCTTTCTTT. Protein product: CASSLKQGMNTEAFF.

Notes on this clonotype: This likely comes from a read error, as the CDR3 has no conserved phenylalanine or tryptophan at its end. Because the CDR3's place on the DNA is in doubt, the DNA is left out and the CDR3 is given as listed by TCRdb. The chain recombines TRBV7-6 with TRBJ1-1. Germline V gives CDR1 SGHVS, CDR2 FNYEAQ. Termini included, the CDR3 measures 8 amino acids. The CDR3 is CASSLDQI.

This clonotype was observed once. The chain joins TRBV6-6 to TRBJ1-5; a possible D gene is TRBD1 (6 bases). Per germline, CDR1 MNHNY and CDR2 SVGAGI (reference sequence). Trimming removed 4 bases at V and 10 bases at J, with 17 bases between. This CDR3 is 14 amino acids long. The CDR3 DNA is TGTGCCAGCAGTTGGGGGCAGGGGAGTTCACCCCAGCATTTT. Its protein is CASSWGQGSSPQHF.

This clonotype was found many times. The rearrangement joins TRBV7-2 to TRBJ2-7; D possibly corresponds to TRBD1 (5 bases). Deletions cut 6 bases from V and 7 bases from J, with 16 bases between. Germline V lookup: CDR1 SGHTA, CDR2 FQGNSA. This CDR3 spans 13 amino acids. DNA for the CDR3: TGTGCCAGCAGAGACAGACAGTTGGGGGAGCAGTACTTC. Translated, it gives CASRDRQLGEQYF.

Worth noting for this clonotype: The CDR3 does not close with the conserved phenylalanine or tryptophan, likely indicating a read error. The DNA is omitted, as the CDR3 cannot be located on it reliably, and the CDR3 follows TCRdb's listing. This chain uses TRBV4-2 with TRBJ1-4. The germline gives CDR1 LGHNA, CDR2 YNFKEQ. The CDR3 has 11 residues if both end residues are counted. The CDR3 spells CASSQAAGDVS.

In DNA form, the CDR3 reads TGTGCCAGTACCGGGACAGATAGCAATCAGCCTCGGCATTTT. Protein product: CASTGTDSNQPRHF. J is TRBJ1-5 and V is TRBV6-4, with TRBD1 identical over 7 bases. In germline, CDR1 is MRHNA, CDR2 SNTAGT. The ends lost 9 bases at V and 15 bases at J; junction bases unmatched: 20. The CDR3 consists of 14 residues.

Of note for this clonotype: One junction end disagrees with the germline gene, perhaps due to a read error. This chain uses TRBV19 with TRBJ1-1, with D possibly matching TRBD1 (5 bases). The CDR3 runs 13 residues. CDR1 is LNHDA and CDR2 is SQIVND in the germline V gene (reference sequence). The CDR3 region is CDSNIGRGTEAFF. The CDR3 DNA reads TGTGACAGTAATATCGGAAGGGGAACTGAAGCCTTCTTT.

By sample fraction, this clonotype is large (0.1 to 1%). This sequence joins TRBV20-1 and TRBJ2-1, with 8 bases matching TRBD1. The CDR3 contains 17 residues. The J segment lost 0 bases and the V segment lost 3 bases, leaving 10 bases of the junction unmatched. The V gene's germline CDR1 is DFQATT and CDR2 SNEGSKA (reference sequence). In DNA form, the CDR3 reads TGCAGTGCTAGGGGAGGACAGGGATCAAACTCCTACAATGAGCAGTTCTTC. Its protein is CSARGGQGSNSYNEQFF.

The CDR3 bases are TGCAGTGCTAGGGGGCCTAGCGGAACCTACGAGCAGTACTTC. Protein: CSARGPSGTYEQYF. J is TRBJ2-7 and V is TRBV20-1; TRBD2 agrees at 7 bases. CDR1 and CDR2 (germline): DFQATT, SNEGSKA (reference sequence). The ends lost 3 bases at V and 2 bases at J; junction bases unmatched: 7. The CDR3 extends over 14 amino acids.